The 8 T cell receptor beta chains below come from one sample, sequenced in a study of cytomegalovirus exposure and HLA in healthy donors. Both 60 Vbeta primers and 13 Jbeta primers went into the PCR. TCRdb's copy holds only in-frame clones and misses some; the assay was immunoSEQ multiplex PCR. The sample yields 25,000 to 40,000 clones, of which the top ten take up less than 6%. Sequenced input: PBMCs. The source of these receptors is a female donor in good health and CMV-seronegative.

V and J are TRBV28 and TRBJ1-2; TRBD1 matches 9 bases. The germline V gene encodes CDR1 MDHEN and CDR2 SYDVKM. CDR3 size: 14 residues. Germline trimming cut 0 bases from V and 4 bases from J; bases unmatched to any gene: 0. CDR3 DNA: TGTGCCAGCAGTTTATGGGACAGGGGCTATGGCTACACCTTC. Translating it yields CASSLWDRGYGYTF.

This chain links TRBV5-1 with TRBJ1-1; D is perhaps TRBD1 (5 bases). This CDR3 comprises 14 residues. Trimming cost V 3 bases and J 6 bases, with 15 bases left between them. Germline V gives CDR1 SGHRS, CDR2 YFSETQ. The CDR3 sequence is CASSSQGSYAEAFF. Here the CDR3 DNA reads TGCGCCAGCAGCTCCCAGGGTAGTTACGCTGAAGCTTTCTTT.

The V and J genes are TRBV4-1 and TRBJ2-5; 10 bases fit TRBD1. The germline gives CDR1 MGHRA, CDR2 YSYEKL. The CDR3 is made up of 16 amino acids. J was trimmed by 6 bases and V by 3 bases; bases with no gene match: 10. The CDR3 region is CASSQGTGQGVKTQYF. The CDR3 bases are TGCGCCAGCAGCCAGGGGACTGGACAGGGGGTAAAGACCCAGTACTTC.

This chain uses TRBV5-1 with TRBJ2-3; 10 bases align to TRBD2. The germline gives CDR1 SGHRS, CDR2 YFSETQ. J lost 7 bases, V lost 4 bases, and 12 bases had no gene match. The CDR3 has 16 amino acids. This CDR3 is CASSRISGGNMNTQYF. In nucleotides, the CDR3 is TGCGCCAGCAGCAGAATTAGCGGGGGGAACATGAATACGCAGTATTTT.

The CDR3 sequence: CASSQEILRTGRNEQYF. CDR3 coding DNA: TGCGCCAGCAGCCAAGAGATTCTCCGGACAGGGAGGAACGAGCAGTACTTC. J is TRBJ2-7 and V is TRBV4-3; TRBD1 aligns across 8 bases. Trimming removed 0 bases from V and 5 bases from J; junction bases left unmatched: 12. The CDR3 runs to 17 residues. CDR1 and CDR2 (germline): LGHNA, YSLEER.

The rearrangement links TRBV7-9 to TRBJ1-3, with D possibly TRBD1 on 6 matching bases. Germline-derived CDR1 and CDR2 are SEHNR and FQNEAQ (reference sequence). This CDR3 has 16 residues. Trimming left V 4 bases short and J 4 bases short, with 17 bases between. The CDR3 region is CASSSQRGARGNTIYF. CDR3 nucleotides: TGTGCCAGCAGCTCCCAGCGGGGGGCGCGAGGAAACACCATATATTTT.

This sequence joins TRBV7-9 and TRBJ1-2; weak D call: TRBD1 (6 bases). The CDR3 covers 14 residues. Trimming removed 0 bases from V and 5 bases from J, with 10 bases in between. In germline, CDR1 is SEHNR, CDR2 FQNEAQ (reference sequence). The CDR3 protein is CASSLAQGMYGYTF. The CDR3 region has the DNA TGTGCCAGCAGCTTAGCCCAGGGGATGTATGGCTACACCTTC. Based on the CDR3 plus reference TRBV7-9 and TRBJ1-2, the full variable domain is DTGVSQNPRHKITKRGQNVTFRCDPISEHNRLYWYRQTLGQGPEFLTYFQNEAQLEKSRLLSDRFSAERPKGSFSTLEIQRTEQGDSAMYLCASSLAQGMYGYTFGSGTRLTVV.

CDR3 nucleotide sequence: TGCAGTGCTAGGGCTGGCTACACCTTC. As protein: CSARAGYTF. The chain joins TRBV20-1 to TRBJ1-2; D unresolved. Trimming took 3 bases from V and 7 from J, leaving 3 bases between them. The CDR3 contains 9 residues. Germline CDR1 DFQATT, CDR2 SNEGSKA (reference sequence).